This TCR beta chain was recorded in a study of blood T cell repertoires in COVID-19. Study overall: Samples of COVID-19 (acute and convalescent) were obtained from the United States, Italy and Spain. The cDNA or gDNA used as material had been derived from T cells, B-cell-depleted T cells, or PBMCs.

The junction had 7 bases not matched to a gene; V was cut back by 3 bases and J by 5 bases. This CDR3 has 16 amino acids. Looked up from germline, CDR1 is SGHRS and CDR2 is YFSETQ. Libraries were prepared by immunoSEQ multiplex PCR; TCRdb keeps only in-frame clonotypes and omits some of them. The sample records fewer than 80,000 clones, around 89% being singletons. Source material: peripheral blood. The rearrangement joins TRBV5-1 to TRBJ1-6; 8 positions match TRBD1. The sequence was collected from a human donor in a cohort sampled during active COVID-19. The CDR3 loop is CASSWARDRNNSPLHF. Written as DNA, the CDR3 is TGCGCCAGCAGCTGGGCCCGGGACAGGAATAATTCACCCCTCCACTTT.